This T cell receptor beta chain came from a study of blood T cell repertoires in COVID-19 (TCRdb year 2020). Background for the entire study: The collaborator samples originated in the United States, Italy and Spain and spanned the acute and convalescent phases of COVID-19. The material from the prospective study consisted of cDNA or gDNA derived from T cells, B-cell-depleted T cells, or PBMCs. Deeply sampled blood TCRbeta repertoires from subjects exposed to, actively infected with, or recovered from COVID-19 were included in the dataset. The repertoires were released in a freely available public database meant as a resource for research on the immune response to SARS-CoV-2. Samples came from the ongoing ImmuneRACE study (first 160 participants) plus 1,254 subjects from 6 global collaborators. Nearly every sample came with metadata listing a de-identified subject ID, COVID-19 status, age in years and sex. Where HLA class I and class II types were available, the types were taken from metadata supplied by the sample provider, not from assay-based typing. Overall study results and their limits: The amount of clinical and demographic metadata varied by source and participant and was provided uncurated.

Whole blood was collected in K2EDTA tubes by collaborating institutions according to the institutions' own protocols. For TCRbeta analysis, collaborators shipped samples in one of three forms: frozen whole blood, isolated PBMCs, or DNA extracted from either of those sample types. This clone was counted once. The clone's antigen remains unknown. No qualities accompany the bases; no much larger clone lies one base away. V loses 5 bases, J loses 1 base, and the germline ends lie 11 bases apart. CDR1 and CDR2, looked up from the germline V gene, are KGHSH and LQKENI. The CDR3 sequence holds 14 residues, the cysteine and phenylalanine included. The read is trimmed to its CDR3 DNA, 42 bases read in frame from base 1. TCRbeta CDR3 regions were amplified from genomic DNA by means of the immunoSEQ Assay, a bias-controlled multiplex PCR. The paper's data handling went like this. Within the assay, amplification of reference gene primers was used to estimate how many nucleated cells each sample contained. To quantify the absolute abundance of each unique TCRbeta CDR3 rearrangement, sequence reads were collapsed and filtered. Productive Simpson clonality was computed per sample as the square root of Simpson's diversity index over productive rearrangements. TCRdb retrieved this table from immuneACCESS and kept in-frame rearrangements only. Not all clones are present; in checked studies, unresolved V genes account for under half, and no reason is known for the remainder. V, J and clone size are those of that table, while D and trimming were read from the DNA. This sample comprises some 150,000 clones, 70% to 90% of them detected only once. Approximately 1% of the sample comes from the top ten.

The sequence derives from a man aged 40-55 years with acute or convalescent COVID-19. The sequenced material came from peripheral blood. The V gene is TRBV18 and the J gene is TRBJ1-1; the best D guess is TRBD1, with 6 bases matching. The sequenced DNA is TGTGCCAGCTCAGACTACAGGGAGAACACTGAAGCTTTCTTT. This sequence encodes CASSDYRENTEAFF. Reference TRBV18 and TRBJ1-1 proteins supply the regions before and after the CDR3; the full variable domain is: NAGVMQNPRHLVRRRGQEARLRCSPMKGHSHVYWYRQLPEEGLKFMVYLQKENIIDESGMPKERFSAEFPKEGPSILRIQQVVRGDSAAYFCASSDYRENTEAFFGQGTRLTVV.